These 5 T cell receptor beta chains were sequenced from one sample in a study of shared clonotypes between healthy human individuals. TCRdb's table, derived via immunoSEQ multiplex PCR, lists solely in-frame clones and lacks some. The sample has approximately 2.3 million clones, roughly 93% seen once. The sample comprised naive CD4+ T cells from PBMCs. Specified subset: CD45RA+ positively selected. These receptors all stem from a man younger than 35 in good health. Some clones in this sample may be carry-over from other donors' samples.

The chain uses TRBV5-1 and TRBJ1-1, with 7 bases aligning to TRBD1. Germline CDR1 reads SGHRS; CDR2 reads YFSETQ. CDR3 size: 14 residues. V gave up 4 bases and J gave up 5 bases; unmatched junction bases: 8. The DNA for the CDR3 is TGCGCCAGCAGCCGCACAGGGGTAGGAACTGAAGCTTTCTTT. It specifies CASSRTGVGTEAFF.

The chain employs TRBV4-2 and TRBJ2-1, with a weak D call TRBD2 (6 bases). The germline CDR1 and CDR2 sequences are LGHNA and YNFKEQ. Trimming shortened V by 2 bases and J by 0 bases, and 11 bases separated the two germline ends. The CDR3 contains 16 residues. The CDR3 here is CASSQIAASSYNEQFF. The CDR3 nucleotides are TGTGCCAGCAGCCAAATAGCGGCCAGCTCCTACAATGAGCAGTTCTTC.

The rearrangement links TRBV7-9 to TRBJ2-1, with no clear D. The CDR3 is made up of 19 amino acids. The germline V gene encodes CDR1 SEHNR and CDR2 FQNEAQ (reference sequence). V lost 1 base, J lost 0 bases, and 19 bases lay in between. This CDR3 is CASSLEWKAVGSSYNEQFF. CDR3 coding DNA: TGTGCCAGCAGCTTAGAGTGGAAGGCAGTGGGAAGCTCCTACAATGAGCAGTTCTTC.

The chain couples TRBV7-2 to TRBJ2-1; D tentatively reads TRBD1 or TRBD2 (5 bases each). V was cut by 0 bases and J by 0 bases, with 12 bases left in between. This CDR3 is built from 17 residues. In germline, CDR1 is SGHTA, CDR2 FQGNSA. The CDR3 is CASSLAGTRSSYNEQFF. CDR3 DNA sequence: TGTGCCAGCAGCTTAGCGGGGACGCGGAGCTCCTACAATGAGCAGTTCTTC.

The chain uses TRBV5-1 and TRBJ2-7; 7 bases line up with TRBD1. Germline values: CDR1 SGHRS, CDR2 YFSETQ. V shed 4 bases, J shed 1 base, and the junction held 5 bases outside the gene matches. The CDR3 consists of 14 residues. The CDR3 spells CASSTQGQSYEQYF. The CDR3 DNA reads as TGCGCCAGCAGCACACAGGGACAGTCCTACGAGCAGTACTTC.